This entry lists 21 T cell receptor beta chains sequenced from one sample in a study of CD8 T cells in Susac syndrome. RNA totalling about 0.5 to 1 ug underwent reverse transcription with random hexamers. TCRdb passed the immunoSEQ multiplex PCR reads through MiXCR, listing each CDR3 protein once. The sample yields about 210,000 distinct CDR3 sequences, 95% seen once. Sequencing was carried out using CD4+ T cells from PBMCs. All receptors derive from a human donor with multiple sclerosis.

The chain links TRBV5-4 to TRBJ1-1; 7 bases agree with TRBD1. V dropped 3 bases and J dropped 1; count of bases not matched to a gene: 9. Germline CDR1 is SGHNT and CDR2 is YYREEE (reference sequence). The CDR3 spans 16 residues. The CDR3 loop reads CASSSPFEGANTEAFF. The DNA of the CDR3 is TGTGCCAGCAGCTCCCCTTTTGAGGGGGCGAACACTGAAGCTTTCTTT.

The chain joins TRBV3-1 to TRBJ2-5; weak D call: TRBD2 (6 bases). The length of the CDR3 is 15 residues. In germline, CDR1 is LGHDT, CDR2 YNNKEL (reference sequence). Deletions cut 9 bases from V and 1 base from J, with 18 bases between. The DNA of the CDR3 is TGTGCCAGTCGACCTCAGGGAGGTGTCCAAGAGACCCAGTACTTC. This gives the protein CASRPQGGVQETQYF.

V is TRBV7-2 and J is TRBJ2-1, with 8 bases fitting TRBD2. Germline V CDR1 and CDR2: SGHTA, FQGNSA. J lost 5 bases, V lost 2 bases, and 5 bases had no gene match. This CDR3 comprises 15 residues. The CDR3 region is CASSLSLAGNNEQFF. In DNA, the CDR3 is TGTGCCAGCAGCTTAAGTCTAGCGGGTAACAATGAGCAGTTCTTC.

The V gene is TRBV6-1, the J gene TRBJ1-1; D is uncertain. The germline V gene encodes CDR1 MNHNS and CDR2 SASEGT. The ends were cut back, 2 bases at V and 5 bases at J, with 9 bases in the middle. This CDR3 has 13 amino acids. The DNA of the CDR3 is TGTGCCAGCAGTGAAACGGTGGGGACTGAAGCTTTCTTT. It codes for CASSETVGTEAFF.

The chain couples TRBV5-1 to TRBJ2-7, with 12 nucleotides matching TRBD2. J gave up 0 bases and V 3 bases, and 7 bases lay outside the gene matches. Per germline, CDR1 SGHRS and CDR2 YFSETQ. CDR3 length equals 17 residues. The CDR3 nucleotides read TGCGCCAGCAGCTATGCTAGCGGGAGGGCGAGCTCCTACGAGCAGTACTTC. Encoded protein: CASSYASGRASSYEQYF.

This rearrangement joins TRBV5-4 to TRBJ1-1, with D uncertain. Trimming pared 4 bases from V and 1 base from J, leaving 14 bases between. Germline loops: CDR1 SGHNT, CDR2 YYREEE (reference sequence). The length of the CDR3 is 15 residues. CDR3 protein: CASSTEAHKNTEAFF. Here the CDR3 DNA reads TGTGCCAGCAGCACAGAAGCCCACAAGAACACTGAAGCTTTCTTT.

This chain links TRBV20-1 with TRBJ1-1, with a tentative D call TRBD1 (6 bases). With 0 bases removed from V and 5 bases from J, the gap between germline ends came to 19 bases. This CDR3 is 16 amino acids long. Per the germline V gene, CDR1 is DFQATT and CDR2 is SNEGSKA (reference sequence). CDR3 bases: TGCAGTGCTAGAGATCTCGGTAGGGTGGGGGCGACTGAAGCTTTCTTT. Protein product: CSARDLGRVGATEAFF.

V gene TRBV23-1 combines with J gene TRBJ1-2; TRBD1 matches at 8 bases. TRBV23-1 is classed as an ORF, of uncertain function. J lost 8 bases, V lost 3 bases, and 14 bases had no gene match. The CDR3 is 16 residues long. In DNA form, the CDR3 reads TGCGCCAGCAGTCAGCGAAGCCTTGGACAGGGTGAGGGCTACACCTTC. This sequence encodes CASSQRSLGQGEGYTF.

The chain joins TRBV4-2 to TRBJ2-1; 8 bases match TRBD2. There are 17 residues in the CDR3. Germline values: CDR1 LGHNA, CDR2 YNFKEQ. The V gene end was trimmed by 4 bases and the J gene end by 3 bases; junction bases not matched to a gene: 11. This CDR3 reads CASSPSKTSGSYNEQFF. CDR3 nucleotides: TGTGCCAGCAGCCCAAGTAAAACTAGCGGCAGCTACAATGAGCAGTTCTTC.

This chain uses TRBV11-2 with TRBJ2-1; D is possibly TRBD1 (5 bases). Germline V lookup: CDR1 SGHAT, CDR2 FQNNGV. This CDR3 contains 15 residues. The V and J ends lost 0 bases and 8 bases respectively, with 14 bases between them. This CDR3 reads CASSLEGQGFDEQFF. The CDR3 bases are TGTGCCAGCAGCTTAGAGGGTCAGGGATTCGATGAGCAGTTCTTC. Combining the CDR3 with reference TRBV11-2 and TRBJ2-1 gives the whole variable domain EAGVAQSPRYKIIEKRQSVAFWCNPISGHATLYWYQQILGQGPKLLIQFQNNGVVDDSQLPKDRFSAERLKGVDSTLKIQPAKLEDSAVYLCASSLEGQGFDEQFFGPGTRLTVL.

The chain joins TRBV4-1 to TRBJ1-1, with D uncertain. This CDR3 is built from 13 residues. The V and J ends lost 0 bases and 5 bases respectively, with 7 bases between them. The germline CDR1 and CDR2 sequences are MGHRA and YSYEKL. CDR3 coding DNA: TGCGCCAGCAGCCAAGAGTGGATGACTGAAGCTTTCTTT. Encoded protein: CASSQEWMTEAFF.

CDR3 DNA: TGTGCCAGCAGCCAACGTACCCATGTGGCGCAGTTCTTC. It yields the protein CASSQRTHVAQFF. The rearrangement uses TRBV3-1 and TRBJ2-1; the D is unclear. CDR1 is LGHDT and CDR2 is YNNKEL in the germline V gene (reference sequence). V was trimmed by 2 bases and J by 12 bases, leaving 14 bases between them. The CDR3 spans 13 residues.

The chain combines TRBV5-4 with TRBJ2-1; 7 bases line up with TRBD2. CDR1 and CDR2 (germline): SGHNT, YYREEE (reference sequence). The CDR3 contains 15 residues. With V trimmed by 1 base and J by 5 bases, 6 bases remained unmatched. The CDR3 here is CASSLMGLLNNEQFF. The CDR3 region has the DNA TGTGCCAGCAGCTTGATGGGACTACTAAACAATGAGCAGTTCTTC.

The chain combines TRBV20-1 with TRBJ1-1; 9 bases line up with TRBD1. The germline CDR1 and CDR2 sequences are DFQATT and SNEGSKA (reference sequence). The V segment lost 3 bases and the J segment 4 bases; nucleotides outside the gene matches: 6. There are 14 residues in the CDR3. CDR3 sequence reads: CSASPGQGGTEAFF. CDR3 DNA: TGCAGTGCTAGCCCGGGACAGGGTGGCACTGAAGCTTTCTTT.

CDR3 loop: CASSRDAGSEQFF. The CDR3 nucleotides read TGTGCCAGCAGCCGGGACGCCGGGTCTGAGCAGTTCTTC. The chain recombines TRBV3-1 with TRBJ2-1; D could derive from TRBD1 or TRBD2 (5 bases each). V was shortened by 4 bases and J by 9 bases, with 13 bases between the two germline ends. Germline CDR1 is LGHDT and CDR2 is YNNKEL (reference sequence). The CDR3 is made up of 13 amino acids.

This chain joins TRBV12-3 or TRBV12-4 and TRBJ1-2; the D is unclear. The CDR3 has 14 residues. Trimming stripped 8 bases from V and 0 bases from J, with 13 bases between. The CDR3 nucleotides read TGTGCCAGCCGGAAAGAGAAATCTAACTATGGCTACACCTTC. Protein: CASRKEKSNYGYTF.

This chain uses TRBV5-6 with TRBJ2-3; the D is unclear. V was shortened by 2 bases and J by 6 bases, with 10 bases between the two germline ends. Germline V gene data show CDR1 as SGHDT and CDR2 as YYEEEE. The CDR3 is 13 amino acids. The CDR3 DNA sequence: TGTGCCAGCAGCTTCCAAGCCTGGGATACGCAGTATTTT. This encodes CASSFQAWDTQYF.

V gene TRBV23-1 combines with J gene TRBJ1-1, with D uncertain. Being an ORF, TRBV23-1 has a function that is uncertain. V lost 3 bases to trimming and J lost 10 bases, with 15 bases between them. The CDR3 runs to 13 residues. CDR3 amino acids: CASSQGPRVGAFF. DNA of the CDR3: TGCGCCAGCAGTCAGGGCCCAAGGGTGGGAGCTTTCTTT.

This chain connects TRBV6-1 to TRBJ1-1, with D tentatively TRBD1 (5 bases). The V gene's germline CDR1 is MNHNS and CDR2 SASEGT. The CDR3 extends over 16 amino acids. The V end was cut by 0 bases, the J end by 4 bases, with 15 bases between. Here the CDR3 reads CASSEADGGWGTEAFF. Written as DNA, the CDR3 is TGTGCCAGCAGTGAAGCGGACGGGGGTTGGGGCACTGAAGCTTTCTTT.

J is TRBJ1-1 and V is TRBV20-1; D call uncertain. Between the trimmed V and J ends, which lost 7 bases and 2 bases, there was a span of 8 bases. Looked up from germline, CDR1 is DFQATT and CDR2 is SNEGSKA (reference sequence). The CDR3 consists of 11 residues. The CDR3 sequence is CSGQSNTEAFF. The DNA for the CDR3 is TGCAGTGGGCAGAGCAACACTGAAGCTTTCTTT.

This chain connects TRBV3-1 to TRBJ2-6; D is ambiguous. V was cut by 1 base and J by 4 bases, with 11 bases left in between. The CDR3 sequence is 16 residues long. From germline, CDR1 is LGHDT and CDR2 YNNKEL (reference sequence). The CDR3: CASSQGWARGANVLTF. In nucleotides, the CDR3 is TGTGCCAGCAGCCAAGGGTGGGCGCGAGGGGCCAACGTCCTGACTTTC.